This TCR beta chain comes out of a study of blood T cells in healthy people across ages. Findings and caveats of the study: Conclusively comparing naive with antigen-experienced cells was impossible with unsorted PBMCs.

Germline V gene data show CDR1 as SQVTM and CDR2 as ANQGSEA. The length of the CDR3 is 14 residues. V lost 7 bases, J lost 6 bases, and 22 bases lay in between. PCR was performed a second time for about 7 to 11 cycles using a sample-barcoded 5' primer and a J-beta primer mix. TCRdb re-called the 5' RACE reads through MiXCR, storing one row per CDR3 protein. The table includes 700,000 to 800,000 distinct CDR3 sequences, roughly 47% detected once. Regarding this clonotype: The antigen remains undetermined.

The source of this sequence is a woman aged 60-75 years in good health. The specimen sequenced was blood. The rearrangement links TRBV29-1 to TRBJ2-7, with D tentatively TRBD2 (5 bases). CDR3 nucleotides: TGCAGCGCCTCGACTCTACCGGGAAACTCCGAGCAGTACTTC. It translates to CSASTLPGNSEQYF.